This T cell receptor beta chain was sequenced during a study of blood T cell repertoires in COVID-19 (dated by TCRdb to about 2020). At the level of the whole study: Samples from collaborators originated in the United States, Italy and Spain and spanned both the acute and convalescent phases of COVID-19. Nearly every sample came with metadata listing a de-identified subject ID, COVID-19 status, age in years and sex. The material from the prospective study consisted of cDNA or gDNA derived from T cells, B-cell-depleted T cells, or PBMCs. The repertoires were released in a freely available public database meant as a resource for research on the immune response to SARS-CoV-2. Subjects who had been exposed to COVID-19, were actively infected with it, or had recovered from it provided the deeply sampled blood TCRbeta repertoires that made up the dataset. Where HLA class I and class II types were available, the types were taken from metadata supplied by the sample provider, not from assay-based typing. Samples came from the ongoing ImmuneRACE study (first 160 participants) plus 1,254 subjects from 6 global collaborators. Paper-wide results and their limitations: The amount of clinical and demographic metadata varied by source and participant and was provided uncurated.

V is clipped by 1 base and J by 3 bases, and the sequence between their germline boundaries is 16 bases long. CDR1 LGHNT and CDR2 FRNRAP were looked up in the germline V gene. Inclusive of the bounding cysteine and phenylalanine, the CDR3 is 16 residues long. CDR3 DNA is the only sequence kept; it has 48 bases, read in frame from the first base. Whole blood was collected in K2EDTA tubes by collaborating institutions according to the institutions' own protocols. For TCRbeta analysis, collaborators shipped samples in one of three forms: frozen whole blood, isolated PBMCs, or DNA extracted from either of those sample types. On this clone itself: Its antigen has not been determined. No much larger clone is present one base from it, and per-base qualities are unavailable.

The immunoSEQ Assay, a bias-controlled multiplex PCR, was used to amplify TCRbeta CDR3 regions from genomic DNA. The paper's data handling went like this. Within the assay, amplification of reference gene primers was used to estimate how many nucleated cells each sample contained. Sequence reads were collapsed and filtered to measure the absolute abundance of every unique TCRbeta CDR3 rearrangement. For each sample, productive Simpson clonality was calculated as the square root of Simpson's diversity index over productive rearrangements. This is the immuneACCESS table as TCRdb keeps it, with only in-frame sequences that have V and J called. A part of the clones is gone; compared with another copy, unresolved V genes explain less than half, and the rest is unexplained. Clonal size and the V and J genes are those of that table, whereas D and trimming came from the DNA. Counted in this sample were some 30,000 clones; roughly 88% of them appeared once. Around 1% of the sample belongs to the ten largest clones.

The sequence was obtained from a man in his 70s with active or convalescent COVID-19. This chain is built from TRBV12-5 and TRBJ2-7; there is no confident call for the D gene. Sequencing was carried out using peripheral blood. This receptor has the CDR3 CASGLAVSAANYEQYF. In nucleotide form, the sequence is TGTGCTAGTGGTTTGGCCGTCTCTGCCGCGAACTACGAGCAGTACTTC.